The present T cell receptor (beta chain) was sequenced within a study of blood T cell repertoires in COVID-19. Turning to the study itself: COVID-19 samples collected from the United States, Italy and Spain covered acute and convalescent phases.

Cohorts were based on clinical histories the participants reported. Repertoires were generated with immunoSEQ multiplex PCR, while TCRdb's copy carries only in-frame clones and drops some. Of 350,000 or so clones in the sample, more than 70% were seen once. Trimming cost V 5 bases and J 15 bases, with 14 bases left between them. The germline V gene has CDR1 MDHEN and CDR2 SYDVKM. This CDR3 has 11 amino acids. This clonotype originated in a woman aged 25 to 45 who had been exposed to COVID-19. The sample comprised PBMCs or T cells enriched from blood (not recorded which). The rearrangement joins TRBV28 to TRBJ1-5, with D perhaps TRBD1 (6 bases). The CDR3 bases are TGTGCCAGCAGTCCTGGACAGTCCACGCATTTT. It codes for CASSPGQSTHF.